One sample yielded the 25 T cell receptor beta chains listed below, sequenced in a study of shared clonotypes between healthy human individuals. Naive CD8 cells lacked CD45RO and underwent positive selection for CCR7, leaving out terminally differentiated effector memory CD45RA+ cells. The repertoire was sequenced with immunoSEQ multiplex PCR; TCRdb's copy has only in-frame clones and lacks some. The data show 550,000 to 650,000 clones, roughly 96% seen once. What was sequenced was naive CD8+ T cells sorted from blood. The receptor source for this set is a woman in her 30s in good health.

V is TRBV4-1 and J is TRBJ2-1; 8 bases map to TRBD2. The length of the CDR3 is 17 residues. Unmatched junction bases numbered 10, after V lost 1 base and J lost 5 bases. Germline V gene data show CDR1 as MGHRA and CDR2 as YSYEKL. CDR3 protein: CASSQVILAESHNEQFF. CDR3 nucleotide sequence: TGCGCCAGCAGCCAAGTCATACTAGCGGAGAGTCACAATGAGCAGTTCTTC.

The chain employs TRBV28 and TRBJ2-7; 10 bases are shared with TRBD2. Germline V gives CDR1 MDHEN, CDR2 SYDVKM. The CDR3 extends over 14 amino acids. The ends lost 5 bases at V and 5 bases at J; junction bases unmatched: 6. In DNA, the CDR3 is TGTGCCAGCAGTCCGCTAGCGGGAGCAAACGAGCAGTACTTC. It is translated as CASSPLAGANEQYF.

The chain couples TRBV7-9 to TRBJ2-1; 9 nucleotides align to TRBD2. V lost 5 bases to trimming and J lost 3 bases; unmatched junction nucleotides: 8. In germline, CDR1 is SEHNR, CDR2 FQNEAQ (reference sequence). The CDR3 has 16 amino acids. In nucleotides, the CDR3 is TGTGCCAGCAGCCTCATGACTAGCGGAAACTACAATGAGCAGTTCTTC. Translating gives CASSLMTSGNYNEQFF.

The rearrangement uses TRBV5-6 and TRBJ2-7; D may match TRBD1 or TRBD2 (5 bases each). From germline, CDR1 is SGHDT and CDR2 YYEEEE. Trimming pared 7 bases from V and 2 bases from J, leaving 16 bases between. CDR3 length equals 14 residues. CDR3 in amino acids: CASVPQDGTYEQYF. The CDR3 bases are TGTGCCAGCGTACCACAGGACGGGACCTACGAGCAGTACTTC.

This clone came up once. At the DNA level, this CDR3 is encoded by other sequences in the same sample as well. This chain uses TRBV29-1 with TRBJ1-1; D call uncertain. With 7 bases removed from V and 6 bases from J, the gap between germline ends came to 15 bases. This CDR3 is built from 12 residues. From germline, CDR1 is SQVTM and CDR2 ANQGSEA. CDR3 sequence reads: CSALYDLAEAFF. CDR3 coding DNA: TGCAGCGCGCTTTATGACTTGGCTGAAGCTTTCTTT.

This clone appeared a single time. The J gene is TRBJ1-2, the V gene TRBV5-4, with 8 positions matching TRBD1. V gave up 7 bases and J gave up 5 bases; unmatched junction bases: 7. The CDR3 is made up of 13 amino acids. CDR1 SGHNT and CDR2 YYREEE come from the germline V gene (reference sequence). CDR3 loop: CASSKTGGYGYTF. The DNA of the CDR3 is TGTGCCAGCTCGAAAACAGGGGGTTATGGCTACACCTTC.

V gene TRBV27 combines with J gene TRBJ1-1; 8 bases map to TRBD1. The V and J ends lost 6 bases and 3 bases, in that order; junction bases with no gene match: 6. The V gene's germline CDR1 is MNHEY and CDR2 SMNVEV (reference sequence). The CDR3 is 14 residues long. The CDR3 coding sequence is TGTGCCAGCAGCTACAGGGGGTCGTACACTGAAGCTTTCTTT. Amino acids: CASSYRGSYTEAFF.

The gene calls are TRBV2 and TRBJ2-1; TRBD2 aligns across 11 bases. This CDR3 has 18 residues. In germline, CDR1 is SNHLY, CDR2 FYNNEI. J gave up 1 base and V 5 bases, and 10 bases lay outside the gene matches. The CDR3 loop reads CASSPSGLAEGSYNEQFF. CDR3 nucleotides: TGTGCCAGCAGTCCCTCGGGACTAGCGGAGGGATCCTACAATGAGCAGTTCTTC.

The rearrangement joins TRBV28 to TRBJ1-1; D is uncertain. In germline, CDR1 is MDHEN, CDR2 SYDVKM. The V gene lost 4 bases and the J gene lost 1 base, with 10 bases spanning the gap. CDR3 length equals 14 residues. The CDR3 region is CASSSAQQNTEAFF. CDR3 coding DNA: TGTGCCAGCAGTTCGGCCCAGCAGAACACTGAAGCTTTCTTT.

The CDR3 DNA is TGTGCCAGCTCGAGACTAGCGGGATACGAGCAGTACTTC. Encoded protein: CASSRLAGYEQYF. This chain joins TRBV6-5 and TRBJ2-7; 11 nucleotides match TRBD2. V lost 8 bases and J lost 4; bases outside the gene matches: 4. Looked up from germline, CDR1 is MNHEY and CDR2 is SVGAGI. CDR3 length: 13 amino acids.

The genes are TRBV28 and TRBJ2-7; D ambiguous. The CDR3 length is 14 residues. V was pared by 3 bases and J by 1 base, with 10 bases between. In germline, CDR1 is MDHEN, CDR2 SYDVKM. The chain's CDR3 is CASSFFEVSYEQYF. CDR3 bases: TGTGCCAGCAGTTTCTTTGAGGTGTCCTACGAGCAGTACTTC.

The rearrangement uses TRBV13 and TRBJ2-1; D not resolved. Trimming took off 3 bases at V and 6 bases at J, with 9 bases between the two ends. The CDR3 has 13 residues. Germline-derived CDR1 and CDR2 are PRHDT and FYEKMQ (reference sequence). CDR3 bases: TGTGCCAGCAGCTTGGAAACATCCAATGAGCAGTTCTTC. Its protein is CASSLETSNEQFF.

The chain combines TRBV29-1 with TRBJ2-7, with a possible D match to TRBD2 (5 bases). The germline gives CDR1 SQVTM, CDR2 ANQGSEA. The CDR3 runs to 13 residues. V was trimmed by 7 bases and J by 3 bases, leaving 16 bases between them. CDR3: CSAWAPAGYEQYF. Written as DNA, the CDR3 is TGCAGCGCCTGGGCCCCGGCGGGCTACGAGCAGTACTTC.

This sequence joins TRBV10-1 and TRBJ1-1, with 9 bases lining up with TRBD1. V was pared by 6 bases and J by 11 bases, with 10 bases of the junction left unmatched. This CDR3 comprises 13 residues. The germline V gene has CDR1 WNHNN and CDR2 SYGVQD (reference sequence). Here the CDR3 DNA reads TGCGCCAGCAGATCAACAGGGGGCCAACGGGCTTTCTTT. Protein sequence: CASRSTGGQRAFF.

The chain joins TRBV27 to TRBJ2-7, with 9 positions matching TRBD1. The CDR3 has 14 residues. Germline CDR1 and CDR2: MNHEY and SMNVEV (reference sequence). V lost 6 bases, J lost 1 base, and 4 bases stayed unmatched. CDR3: CASSETGGSYEQYF. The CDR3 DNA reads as TGTGCCAGCAGCGAGACAGGGGGTTCCTACGAGCAGTACTTC.

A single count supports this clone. The CDR3 sequence: CASSIDDYQPQHF. CDR3 coding DNA: TGTGCCAGTAGTATAGACGACTATCAGCCCCAGCATTTT. The chain has TRBV19 and TRBJ1-5; D gene ambiguous. The germline V and J ends were trimmed by 0 bases and 5 bases, with 5 bases remaining between them. Germline V gives CDR1 LNHDA, CDR2 SQIVND (reference sequence). The CDR3 spans 13 residues.

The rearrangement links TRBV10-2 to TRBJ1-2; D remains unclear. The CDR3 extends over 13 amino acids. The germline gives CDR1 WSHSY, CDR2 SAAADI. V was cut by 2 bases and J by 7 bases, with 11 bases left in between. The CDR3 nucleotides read TGCGCCAGCAGTGAGACCGGGAACGGTGGCTACACCTTC. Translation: CASSETGNGGYTF.

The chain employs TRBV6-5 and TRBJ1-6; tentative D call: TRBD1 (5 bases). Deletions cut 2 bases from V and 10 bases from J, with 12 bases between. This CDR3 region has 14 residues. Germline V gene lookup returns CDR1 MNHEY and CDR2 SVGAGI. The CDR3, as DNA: TGTGCCAGCAGTTACGAGGGGACTGGCTCACCCCTCCACTTT. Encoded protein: CASSYEGTGSPLHF.

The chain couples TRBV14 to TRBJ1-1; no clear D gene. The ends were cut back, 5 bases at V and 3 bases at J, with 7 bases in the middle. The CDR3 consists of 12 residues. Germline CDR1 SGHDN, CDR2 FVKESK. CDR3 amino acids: CASSGRYTEAFF. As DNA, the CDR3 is TGTGCCAGCAGCGGAAGATACACTGAAGCTTTCTTT.

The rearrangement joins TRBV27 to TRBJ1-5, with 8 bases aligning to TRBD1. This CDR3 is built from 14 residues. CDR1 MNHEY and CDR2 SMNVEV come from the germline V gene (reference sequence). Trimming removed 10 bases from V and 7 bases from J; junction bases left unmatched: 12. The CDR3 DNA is TGTGCCACCGCAAAGAGACAGGGGATCCAGCCCCAGCATTTT. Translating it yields CATAKRQGIQPQHF.

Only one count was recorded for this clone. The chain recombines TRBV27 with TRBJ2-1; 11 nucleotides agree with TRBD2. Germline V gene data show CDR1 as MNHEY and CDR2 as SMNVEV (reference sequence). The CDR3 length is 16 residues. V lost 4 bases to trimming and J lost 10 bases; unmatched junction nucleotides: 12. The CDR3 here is CASSSRVVLAGGEQFF. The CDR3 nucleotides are TGTGCCAGCAGTTCCCGGGTCGTCCTAGCGGGAGGCGAGCAGTTCTTC.

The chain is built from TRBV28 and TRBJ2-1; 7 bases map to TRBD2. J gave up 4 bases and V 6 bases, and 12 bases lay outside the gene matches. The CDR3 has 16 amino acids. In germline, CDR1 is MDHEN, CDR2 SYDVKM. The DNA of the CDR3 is TGTGCCAGCAGCCAAGGACTAGTTGGGAGGTACAATGAGCAGTTCTTC. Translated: CASSQGLVGRYNEQFF.

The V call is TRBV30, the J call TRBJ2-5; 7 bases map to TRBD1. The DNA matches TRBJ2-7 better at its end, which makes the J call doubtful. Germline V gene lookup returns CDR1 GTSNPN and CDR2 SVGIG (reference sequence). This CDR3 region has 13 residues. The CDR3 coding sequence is TGTGCCTGGCAACAGGGGTCATACTACGAGCAGTACTTC. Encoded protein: CAWQQGSYYEQYF.

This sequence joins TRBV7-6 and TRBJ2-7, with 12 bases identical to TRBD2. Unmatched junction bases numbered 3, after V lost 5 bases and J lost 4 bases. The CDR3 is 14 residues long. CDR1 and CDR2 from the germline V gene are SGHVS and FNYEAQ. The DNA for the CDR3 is TGTGCCAGCAGCCCAGGACTAGCGGGATACGAGCAGTACTTC. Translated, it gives CASSPGLAGYEQYF.

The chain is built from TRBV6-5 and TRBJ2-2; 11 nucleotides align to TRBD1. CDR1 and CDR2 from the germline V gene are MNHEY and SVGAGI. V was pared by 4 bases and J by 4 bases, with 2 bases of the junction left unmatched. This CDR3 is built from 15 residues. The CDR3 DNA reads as TGTGCCAGCAGTTGGGGACAGGGGGGCACCGGGGAGCTGTTTTTT. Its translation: CASSWGQGGTGELFF.